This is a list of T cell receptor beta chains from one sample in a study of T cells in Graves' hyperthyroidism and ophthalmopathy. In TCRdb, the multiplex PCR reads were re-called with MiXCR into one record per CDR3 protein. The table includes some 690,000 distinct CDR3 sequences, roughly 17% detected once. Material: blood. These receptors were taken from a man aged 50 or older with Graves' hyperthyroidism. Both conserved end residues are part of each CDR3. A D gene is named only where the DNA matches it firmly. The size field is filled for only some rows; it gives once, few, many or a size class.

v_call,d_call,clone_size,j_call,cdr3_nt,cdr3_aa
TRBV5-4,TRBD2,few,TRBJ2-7,TGTGCCAGCAGCTTGGGTGGGACTAGCGGCTACGAGCAGTACTTC,CASSLGGTSGYEQYF
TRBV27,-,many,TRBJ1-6,TGTGCCAGCAGTCGCGGACAAGAAATCAATAATTCACCCCTCCACTTT,CASSRGQEINNSPLHF
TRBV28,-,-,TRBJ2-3,TGTGCCAGCATCAAGGGGGGGCCCGCAGATACGCAGTATTTT,CASIKGGPADTQYF
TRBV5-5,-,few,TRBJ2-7,TGTGCCAGCAGCTTGGCGGGAGCGGCCTACGAGCAGTACTTC,CASSLAGAAYEQYF
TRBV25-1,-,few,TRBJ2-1,TGTGCCAGCAGCGCCGTGGGGATATACAATGAGCAGTTCTTC,CASSAVGIYNEQFF
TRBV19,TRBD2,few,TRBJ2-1,TGTGCCAGTAGTAAACTAGCGGGGACCCTGGTTGATGAGCAGTTCTTC,CASSKLAGTLVDEQFF
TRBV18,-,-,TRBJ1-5,TGTGCCAGCTCACCAGGGGGTGAACAGCCCCAGCATTTT,CASSPGGEQPQHF
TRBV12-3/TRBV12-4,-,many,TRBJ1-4,TGTGCCAGCAGTTACAGGAGTTCAGGGGAAAAACTGTTTTTT,CASSYRSSGEKLFF
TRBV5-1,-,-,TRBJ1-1,TGCGCCAGCAGCTTGGCTCAACAAATGAACACTGAAGCTTTCTTT,CASSLAQQMNTEAFF
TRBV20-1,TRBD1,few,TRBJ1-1,TGCAGTGCTAGAAAGGGACAGGGGGCCACTGAAGCTTTCTTT,CSARKGQGATEAFF
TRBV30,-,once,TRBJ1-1,TGTGCCTGGAGTGTTGGCGGTCAAACTGAAGCTTTCTTT,CAWSVGGQTEAFF
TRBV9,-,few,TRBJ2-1,TGTGCCAGCGGCGGGGCCCCGGTCGGCGATGAGCAGTTCTTC,CASGGAPVGDEQFF